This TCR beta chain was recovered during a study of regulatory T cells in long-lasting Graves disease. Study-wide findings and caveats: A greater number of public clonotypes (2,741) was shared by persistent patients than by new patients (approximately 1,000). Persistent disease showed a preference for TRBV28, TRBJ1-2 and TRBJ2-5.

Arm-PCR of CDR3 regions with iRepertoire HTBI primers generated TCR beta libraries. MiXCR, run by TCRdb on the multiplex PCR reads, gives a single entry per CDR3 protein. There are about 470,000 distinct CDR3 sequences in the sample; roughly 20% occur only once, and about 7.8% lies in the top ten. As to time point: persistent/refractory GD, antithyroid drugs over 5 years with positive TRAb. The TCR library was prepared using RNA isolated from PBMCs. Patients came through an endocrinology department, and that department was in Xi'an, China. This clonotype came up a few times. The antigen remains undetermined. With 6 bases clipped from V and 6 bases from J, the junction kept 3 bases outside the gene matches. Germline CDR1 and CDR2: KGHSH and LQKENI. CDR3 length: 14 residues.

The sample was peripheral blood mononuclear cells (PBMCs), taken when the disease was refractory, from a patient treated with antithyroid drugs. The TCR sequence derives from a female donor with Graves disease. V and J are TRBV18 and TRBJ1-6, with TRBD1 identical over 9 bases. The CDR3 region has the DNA TGTGCCAGCTCGACGGACAGGGGTAATTCACCCCTCCACTTT. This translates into CASSTDRGNSPLHF.